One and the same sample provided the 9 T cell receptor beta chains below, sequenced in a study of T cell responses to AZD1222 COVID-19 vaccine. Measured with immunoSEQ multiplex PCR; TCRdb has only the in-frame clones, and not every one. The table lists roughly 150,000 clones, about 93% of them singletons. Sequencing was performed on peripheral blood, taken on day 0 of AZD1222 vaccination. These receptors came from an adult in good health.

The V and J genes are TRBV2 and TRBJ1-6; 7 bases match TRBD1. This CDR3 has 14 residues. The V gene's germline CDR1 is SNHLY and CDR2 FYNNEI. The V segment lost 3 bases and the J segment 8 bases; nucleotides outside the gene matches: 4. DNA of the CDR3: TGTGCCAGCAGTGATCAGGGGGGGGATTCACCCCTCCACTTT. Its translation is CASSDQGGDSPLHF.

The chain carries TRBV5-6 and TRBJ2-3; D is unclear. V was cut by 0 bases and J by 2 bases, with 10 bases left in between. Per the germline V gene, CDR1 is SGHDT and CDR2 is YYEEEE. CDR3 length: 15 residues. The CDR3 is CASSLVQTLTDTQYF. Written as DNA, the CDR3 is TGTGCCAGCAGCTTGGTCCAAACCCTCACAGATACGCAGTATTTT.

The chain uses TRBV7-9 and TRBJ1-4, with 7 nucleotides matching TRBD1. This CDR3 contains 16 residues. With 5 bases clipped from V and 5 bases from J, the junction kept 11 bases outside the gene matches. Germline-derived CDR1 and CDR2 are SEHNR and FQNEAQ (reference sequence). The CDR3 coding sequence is TGTGCCAGCAGCAACCCTTGGGCAGGGGGAAATGAAAAACTGTTTTTT. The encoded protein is CASSNPWAGGNEKLFF.

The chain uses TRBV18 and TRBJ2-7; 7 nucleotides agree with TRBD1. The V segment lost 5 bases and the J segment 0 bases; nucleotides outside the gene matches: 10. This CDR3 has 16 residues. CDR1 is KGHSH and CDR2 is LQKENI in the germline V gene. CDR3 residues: CASSSMAGTASYEQYF. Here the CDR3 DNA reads TGTGCCAGCTCATCGATGGCCGGGACAGCCTCCTACGAGCAGTACTTC.

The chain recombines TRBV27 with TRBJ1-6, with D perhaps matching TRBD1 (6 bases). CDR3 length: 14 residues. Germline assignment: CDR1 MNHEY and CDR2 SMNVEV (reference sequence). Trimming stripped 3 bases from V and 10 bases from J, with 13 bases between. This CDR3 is CASSFGQRESPLHF. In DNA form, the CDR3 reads TGTGCCAGCAGTTTTGGACAGCGAGAATCACCCCTCCACTTT.

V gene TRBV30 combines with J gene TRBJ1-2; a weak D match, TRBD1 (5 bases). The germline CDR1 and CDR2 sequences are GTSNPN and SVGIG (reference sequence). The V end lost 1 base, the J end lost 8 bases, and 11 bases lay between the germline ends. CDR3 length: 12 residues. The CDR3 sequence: CAWSAGGYGYTF. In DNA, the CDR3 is TGTGCCTGGAGTGCGGGGGGGTACGGCTACACCTTC.

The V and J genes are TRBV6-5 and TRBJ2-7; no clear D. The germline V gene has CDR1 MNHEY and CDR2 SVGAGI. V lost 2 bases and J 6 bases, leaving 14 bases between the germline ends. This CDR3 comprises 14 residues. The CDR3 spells CASSYDLPYSEQYF. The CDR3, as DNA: TGTGCCAGCAGTTACGACCTCCCTTACTCCGAGCAGTACTTC.

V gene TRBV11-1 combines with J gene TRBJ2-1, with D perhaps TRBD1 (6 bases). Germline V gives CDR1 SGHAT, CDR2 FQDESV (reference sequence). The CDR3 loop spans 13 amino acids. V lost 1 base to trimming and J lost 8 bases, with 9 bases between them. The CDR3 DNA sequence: TGTGCCAGCAGCTTAGACAGGGCTCATGAGCAGTTCTTC. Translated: CASSLDRAHEQFF.

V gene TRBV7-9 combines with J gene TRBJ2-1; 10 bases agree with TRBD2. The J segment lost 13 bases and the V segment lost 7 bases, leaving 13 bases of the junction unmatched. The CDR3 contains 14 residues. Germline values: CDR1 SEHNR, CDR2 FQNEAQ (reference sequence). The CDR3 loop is CASNLPGLAGEQFF. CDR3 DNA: TGTGCCAGCAACCTTCCTGGGCTAGCGGGAGAACAGTTCTTC.